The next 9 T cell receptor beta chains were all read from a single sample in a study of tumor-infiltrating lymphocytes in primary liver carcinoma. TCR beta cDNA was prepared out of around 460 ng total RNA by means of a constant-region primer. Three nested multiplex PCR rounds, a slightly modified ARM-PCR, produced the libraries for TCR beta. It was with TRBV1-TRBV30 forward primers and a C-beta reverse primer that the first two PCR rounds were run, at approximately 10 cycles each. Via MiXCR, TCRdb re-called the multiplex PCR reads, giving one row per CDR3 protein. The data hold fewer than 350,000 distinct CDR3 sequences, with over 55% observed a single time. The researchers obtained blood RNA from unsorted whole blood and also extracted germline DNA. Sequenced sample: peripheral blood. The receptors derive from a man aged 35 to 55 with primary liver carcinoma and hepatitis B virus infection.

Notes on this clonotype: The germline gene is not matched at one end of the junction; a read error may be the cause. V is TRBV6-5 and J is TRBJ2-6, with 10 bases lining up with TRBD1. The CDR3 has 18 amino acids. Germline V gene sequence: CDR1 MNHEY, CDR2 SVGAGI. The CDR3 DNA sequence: TGTGTCAGCACCCACCGGGGACAGGGGATTGGTGGGGCGAACGTCCTGACTTTC. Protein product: CVSTHRGQGIGGANVLTF.

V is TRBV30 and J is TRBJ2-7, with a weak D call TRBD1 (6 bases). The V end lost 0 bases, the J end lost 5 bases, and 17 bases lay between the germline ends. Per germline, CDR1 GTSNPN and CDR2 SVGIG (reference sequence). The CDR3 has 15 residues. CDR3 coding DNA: TGTGCCTGGAGTGTCGGAAGCCAAGGGGGTGACGAGCAGTACTTC. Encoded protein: CAWSVGSQGGDEQYF.

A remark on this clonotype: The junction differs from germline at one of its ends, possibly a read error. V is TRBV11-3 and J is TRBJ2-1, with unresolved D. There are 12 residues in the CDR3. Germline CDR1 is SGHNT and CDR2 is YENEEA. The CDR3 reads CANSLNTNEHFF. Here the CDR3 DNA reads TGTGCCAACAGCTTAAATACCAATGAGCATTTCTTC.

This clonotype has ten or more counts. CDR3 amino acids: CSVFLQTQYF. CDR3 bases: TGCAGCGTTTTTTTGCAGACCCAGTACTTC. The V call is TRBV29-1, the J call TRBJ2-5; D gene uncertain. The CDR3 sequence is 10 residues long. CDR1 SQVTM and CDR2 ANQGSEA come from the germline V gene. V gave up 5 bases and J gave up 6 bases, with 7 bases separating them.

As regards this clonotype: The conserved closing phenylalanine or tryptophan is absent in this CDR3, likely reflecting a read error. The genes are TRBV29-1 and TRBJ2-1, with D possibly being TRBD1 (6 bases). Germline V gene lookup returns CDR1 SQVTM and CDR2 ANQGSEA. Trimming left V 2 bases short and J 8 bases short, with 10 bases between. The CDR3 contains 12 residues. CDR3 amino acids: CSVELQGDEQFL. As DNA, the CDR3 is TGCAGCGTTGAACTACAGGGTGATGAGCAGTTCCTC.

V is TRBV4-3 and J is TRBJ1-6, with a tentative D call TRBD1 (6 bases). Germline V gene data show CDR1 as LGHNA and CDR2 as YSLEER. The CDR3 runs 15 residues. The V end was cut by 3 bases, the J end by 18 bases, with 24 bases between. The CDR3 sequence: CASSQDSSYNSPPHF. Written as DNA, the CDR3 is TGCGCCAGCAGCCAGGACAGCTCCTATAATTCACCTCCCCACTTT.

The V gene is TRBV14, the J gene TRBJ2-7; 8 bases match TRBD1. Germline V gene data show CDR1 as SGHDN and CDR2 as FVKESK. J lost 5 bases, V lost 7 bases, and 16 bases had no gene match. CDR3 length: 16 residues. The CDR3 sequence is CASIHGQGLGFDEQYF. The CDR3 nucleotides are TGTGCCAGCATCCATGGACAGGGCCTTGGTTTTGACGAGCAGTACTTC.

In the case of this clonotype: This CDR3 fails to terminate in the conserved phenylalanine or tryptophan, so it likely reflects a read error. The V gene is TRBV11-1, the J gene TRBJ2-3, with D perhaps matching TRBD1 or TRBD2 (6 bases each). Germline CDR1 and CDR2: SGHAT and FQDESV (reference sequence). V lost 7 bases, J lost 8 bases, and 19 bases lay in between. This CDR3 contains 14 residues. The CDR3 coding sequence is TGTGCCAGCATCCCAGGGACGGGGGCAGGTACGCAGTATTCT. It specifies CASIPGTGAGTQYS.

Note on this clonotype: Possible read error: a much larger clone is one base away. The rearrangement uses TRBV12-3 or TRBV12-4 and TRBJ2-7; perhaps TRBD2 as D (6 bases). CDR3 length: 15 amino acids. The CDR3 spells CASSFDRGTHLEQDF. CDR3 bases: TGTGCCAGCAGTTTCGACCGGGGGACGCATCTCGAGCAGGACTTC.